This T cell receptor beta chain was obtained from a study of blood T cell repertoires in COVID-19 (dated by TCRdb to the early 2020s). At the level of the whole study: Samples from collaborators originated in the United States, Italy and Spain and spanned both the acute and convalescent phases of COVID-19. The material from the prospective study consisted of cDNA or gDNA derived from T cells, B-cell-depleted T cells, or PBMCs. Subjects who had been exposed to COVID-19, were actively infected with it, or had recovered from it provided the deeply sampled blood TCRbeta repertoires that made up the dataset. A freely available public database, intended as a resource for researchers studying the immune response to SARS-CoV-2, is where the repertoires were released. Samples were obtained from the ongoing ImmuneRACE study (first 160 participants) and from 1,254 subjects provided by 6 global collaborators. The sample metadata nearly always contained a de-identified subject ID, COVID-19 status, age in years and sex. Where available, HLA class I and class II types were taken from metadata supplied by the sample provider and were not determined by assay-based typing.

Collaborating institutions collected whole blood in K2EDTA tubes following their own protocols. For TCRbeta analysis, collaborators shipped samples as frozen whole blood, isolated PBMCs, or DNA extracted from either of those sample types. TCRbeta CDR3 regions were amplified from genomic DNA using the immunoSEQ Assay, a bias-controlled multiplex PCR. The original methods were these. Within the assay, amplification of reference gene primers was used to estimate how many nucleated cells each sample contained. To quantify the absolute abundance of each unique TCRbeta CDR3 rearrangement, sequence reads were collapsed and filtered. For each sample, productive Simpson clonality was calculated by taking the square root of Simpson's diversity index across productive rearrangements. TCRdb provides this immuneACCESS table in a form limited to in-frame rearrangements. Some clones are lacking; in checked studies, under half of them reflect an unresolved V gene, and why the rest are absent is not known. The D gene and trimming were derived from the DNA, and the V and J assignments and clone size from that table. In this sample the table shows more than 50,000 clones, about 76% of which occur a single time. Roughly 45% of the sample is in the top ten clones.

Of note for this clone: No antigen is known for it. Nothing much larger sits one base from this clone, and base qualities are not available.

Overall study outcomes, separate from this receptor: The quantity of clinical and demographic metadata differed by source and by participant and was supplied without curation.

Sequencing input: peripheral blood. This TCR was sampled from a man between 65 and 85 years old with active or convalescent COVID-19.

The CDR3 region: CASSLSGRNDGYTF. The bases read TGTGCCAGCAGCCTATCAGGGAGGAACGATGGCTACACCTTC. The chain is assembled from TRBV3-1 (or the pseudogene TRBV3-2) and TRBJ1-2, with a tentative D gene TRBD1 over 5 matching bases. Taken from cysteine to phenylalanine, the CDR3 has 14 residues. The kept DNA is CDR3 alone, 42 bases in frame from the first base. CDR1 and CDR2, per the germline V gene (reference sequence), are LGHDT and YNNKEL. V was cut back by 4 bases and J by 6 bases, leaving a gap of 15 bases between them.